These 21 T cell receptor beta chains originate from one sample sequenced in a study of OX40 agonist ivuxolimab in advanced cancers. Assay used: immunoSEQ multiplex PCR; TCRdb lists only in-frame clones, some missing. The data show around 110,000 clones, with approximately 89% seen just once and 1% to 1.5% held by the top ten. This specimen consisted of CD4+ or CD8+ T cells sorted from blood, obtained in a trial of the OX40 agonist ivuxolimab. These receptors all come from an adult with an advanced solid tumor such as melanoma, head and neck, liver or kidney cancer.

This clone was seen a single time. The chain recombines TRBV5-1 with TRBJ2-6; D remains ambiguous. This CDR3 is 15 amino acids long. The germline V and J ends were trimmed by 0 bases and 5 bases, with 9 bases remaining between them. Per the germline V gene, CDR1 is SGHRS and CDR2 is YFSETQ. The CDR3 DNA is TGCGCCAGCAGCTTGGAGGCTCTCTGGGCCAACGTCCTGACTTTC. The encoded protein is CASSLEALWANVLTF.

The rearrangement joins TRBV19 to TRBJ1-5; TRBD1 aligns across 7 bases. This CDR3 has 16 residues. Per germline, CDR1 LNHDA and CDR2 SQIVND (reference sequence). The ends lost 5 bases at V and 1 base at J; junction bases unmatched: 8. The CDR3 here is CASSSQGGSSNQPQHF. DNA for the CDR3: TGTGCCAGTAGTTCCCAGGGGGGGTCGAGCAATCAGCCCCAGCATTTT.

This chain uses TRBV6-5 with TRBJ1-2, with a tentative D call TRBD1 (6 bases). Germline CDR1 reads MNHEY; CDR2 reads SVGAGI. CDR3 length: 13 amino acids. Deletions cut 8 bases from V and 4 bases from J, with 14 bases between. CDR3 in amino acids: CASRTESFYGYTF. CDR3 DNA sequence: TGTGCCAGCCGGACAGAATCCTTCTATGGCTACACCTTC.

This rearrangement joins TRBV28 to TRBJ1-3; 10 nucleotides match TRBD1. V was pared by 6 bases and J by 0 bases, with 11 bases of the junction left unmatched. The CDR3 length is 18 residues. Germline V lookup: CDR1 MDHEN, CDR2 SYDVKM. The CDR3 sequence is CASSRDRGRRSSGNTIYF. The CDR3 DNA is TGTGCCAGCAGCCGGGACAGGGGCCGCCGGAGCTCTGGAAACACCATATATTTT.

The chain is built from TRBV27 and TRBJ2-2; D call uncertain. Germline-derived CDR1 and CDR2 are MNHEY and SMNVEV (reference sequence). This CDR3 contains 13 residues. Trimming removed 3 bases from V and 4 bases from J, with 6 bases in between. The CDR3, as DNA: TGTGCCAGCAGTTTCTCGATCACCGGGGAGCTGTTTTTT. This translates into CASSFSITGELFF.

The chain uses TRBV4-2 and TRBJ1-4; 10 nucleotides align to TRBD1. With V trimmed by 3 bases and J by 6 bases, 13 bases remained unmatched. Germline values: CDR1 LGHNA, CDR2 YNFKEQ. The CDR3 sequence is 18 residues long. The DNA for the CDR3 is TGTGCCAGCAGCCATTTGACAGGGGGCGCGGGTTTGGATGAAAAACTGTTTTTT. Its translation: CASSHLTGGAGLDEKLFF.

The chain employs TRBV11-3 and TRBJ2-2; D tentatively reads TRBD1 or TRBD2 (5 bases each). CDR3 length: 19 residues. V was shortened by 1 base and J by 6 bases, with 24 bases between the two germline ends. Per germline, CDR1 SGHNT and CDR2 YENEEA. The CDR3 loop reads CASSLAAGAPTFGSGELFF. The CDR3 region has the DNA TGTGCCAGCAGCTTAGCCGCCGGGGCCCCCACTTTTGGGTCCGGGGAGCTGTTTTTT. Filled out from reference TRBV11-3 and TRBJ2-2, the complete variable domain reads EAGVVQSPRYKIIEKKQPVAFWCNPISGHNTLYWYLQNLGQGPELLIRYENEEAVDDSQLPKDRFSAERLKGVDSTLKIQPAELGDSAVYLCASSLAAGAPTFGSGELFFGEGSRLTVL.

This sequence joins TRBV6-5 and TRBJ2-5; the D is unclear. V lost 2 bases and J lost 3, with 7 bases in between. The CDR3 totals 13 residues. Germline loops: CDR1 MNHEY, CDR2 SVGAGI. CDR3 coding DNA: TGTGCCAGCAGTTACGAGGCTAAAGAGACCCAGTACTTC. It translates to CASSYEAKETQYF.

Here the CDR3 reads CASSWTGGRTEAFF. The CDR3 nucleotides are TGTGCCAGCAGTTGGACAGGGGGCAGGACTGAAGCTTTCTTT. The chain has TRBV6-1 and TRBJ1-1, with TRBD1 matching over 11 bases. Germline trimming cut 5 bases from V and 5 bases from J; bases unmatched to any gene: 4. This CDR3 has 14 amino acids. Germline CDR1 MNHNS, CDR2 SASEGT.

The genes are TRBV11-3 and TRBJ2-1; 9 nucleotides match TRBD1. CDR3 length: 13 amino acids. With 4 bases clipped from V and 10 bases from J, the junction kept 5 bases outside the gene matches. CDR1 and CDR2 from the germline V gene are SGHNT and YENEEA. The DNA for the CDR3 is TGTGCCAGCAGCTGGACAGGGGAAGGCGAGCAGTTCTTC. This sequence encodes CASSWTGEGEQFF. Using reference TRBV11-3 and TRBJ2-1 for the parts outside the CDR3, the full variable domain is EAGVVQSPRYKIIEKKQPVAFWCNPISGHNTLYWYLQNLGQGPELLIRYENEEAVDDSQLPKDRFSAERLKGVDSTLKIQPAELGDSAVYLCASSWTGEGEQFFGPGTRLTVL.

The rearrangement uses TRBV9 and TRBJ2-1; no definite D call. Per the germline V gene, CDR1 is SGDLS and CDR2 is YYNGEE. The CDR3 contains 16 residues. V dropped 4 bases and J dropped 2 bases, with 16 bases sitting between them. DNA for the CDR3: TGTGCCAGCAGCCCCCGGCGAGAGCCTACCTACAATGAGCAGTTCTTC. It is translated as CASSPRREPTYNEQFF.

CDR3 amino acids: CATSRGHPNTGELFF. The CDR3 region has the DNA TGTGCCACCTCGAGGGGACACCCGAACACCGGGGAGCTGTTTTTT. The chain employs TRBV6-1 and TRBJ2-2; maybe TRBD1 (6 bases). Between the trimmed V and J ends, which lost 10 bases and 0 bases, there was a span of 15 bases. The CDR3 spans 15 residues. In germline, CDR1 is MNHNS, CDR2 SASEGT.

The chain links TRBV5-6 to TRBJ1-2; D gene uncertain. Germline loops: CDR1 SGHDT, CDR2 YYEEEE. The germline V and J ends were trimmed by 0 bases and 1 base, with 10 bases remaining between them. This CDR3 region has 15 residues. DNA for the CDR3: TGTGCCAGCAGCTTGGGCCCCTCCTTTAACTATGGCTACACCTTC. This sequence encodes CASSLGPSFNYGYTF.

V gene TRBV6-5 combines with J gene TRBJ2-5; 10 bases agree with TRBD2. This CDR3 has 15 residues. In germline, CDR1 is MNHEY, CDR2 SVGAGI. The V and J ends lost 5 bases and 4 bases, in that order; junction bases with no gene match: 7. CDR3 amino acids: CASSQLAGSGETQYF. The DNA for the CDR3 is TGTGCCAGCAGTCAACTAGCGGGGTCAGGAGAGACCCAGTACTTC.

CDR3 sequence: CASSHEAGAFF. The CDR3 DNA sequence: TGTGCCAGCAGCCACGAAGCGGGGGCTTTCTTT. The genes are TRBV28 and TRBJ1-1; D unresolved. The CDR3 spans 11 residues. The germline V and J ends were trimmed by 6 bases and 11 bases, with 13 bases remaining between them. CDR1 MDHEN and CDR2 SYDVKM come from the germline V gene.

This clone came up a few times. The chain is built from TRBV9 and TRBJ2-7, with D unresolved. Per germline, CDR1 SGDLS and CDR2 YYNGEE. The CDR3 runs 16 residues. Trimming left V 4 bases short and J 4 bases short, with 21 bases between. CDR3 protein: CASSPTTPSPPYEQYF. The CDR3 bases are TGTGCCAGCAGCCCAACCACCCCCTCACCCCCATACGAGCAGTACTTC.

This chain links TRBV5-1 with TRBJ1-2, with unresolved D. CDR3 length: 14 residues. Germline V gives CDR1 SGHRS, CDR2 YFSETQ. V was trimmed by 0 bases and J by 2 bases, leaving 8 bases between them. Written as DNA, the CDR3 is TGCGCCAGCAGCTTGGACAGCGTCAACTATGGCTACACCTTC. Residues: CASSLDSVNYGYTF. The full variable domain, completed using reference TRBV5-1 and TRBJ1-2, is KAGVTQTPRYLIKTRGQQVTLSCSPISGHRSVSWYQQTPGQGLQFLFEYFSETQRNKGNFPGRFSGRQFSNSRSEMNVSTLELGDSALYLCASSLDSVNYGYTFGSGTRLTVV.

This clone was found once. This sequence joins TRBV4-1 and TRBJ1-3; tentatively, D is TRBD1 (5 bases). CDR1 is MGHRA and CDR2 is YSYEKL in the germline V gene. The V gene lost 0 bases and the J gene lost 1 base, with 13 bases spanning the gap. The CDR3 is 17 residues long. The CDR3 bases are TGCGCCAGCAGCCAAGACCAGGGACGGCTTTCTGGAAACACCATATATTTT. Translated, it gives CASSQDQGRLSGNTIYF.

J is TRBJ2-7 and V is TRBV7-2, with 8 nucleotides matching TRBD1. This CDR3 is 14 amino acids long. V shed 5 bases, J shed 0 bases, and the junction held 3 bases outside the gene matches. Per germline, CDR1 SGHTA and CDR2 FQGNSA. The CDR3 DNA reads as TGTGCCAGCAGCCGGGACAGGAGCTCCTACGAGCAGTACTTC. Translated: CASSRDRSSYEQYF.

This sequence joins TRBV18 and TRBJ2-7; D may be TRBD1 or TRBD2 (5 bases each). The CDR3 runs 13 residues. V was shortened by 3 bases and J by 1 base, with 7 bases between the two germline ends. In germline, CDR1 is KGHSH, CDR2 LQKENI. This CDR3 is CASSPGVSYEQYF. Written as DNA, the CDR3 is TGTGCCAGCTCACCGGGGGTATCCTACGAGCAGTACTTC.

This chain links TRBV6-5 with TRBJ2-5, with D perhaps assigned TRBD1 or TRBD2 (7 bases each). The CDR3 totals 14 residues. The germline CDR1 and CDR2 sequences are MNHEY and SVGAGI. V was clipped by 6 bases and J by 4 bases, with 15 bases between them. The chain's CDR3 is CASRAGQNRETQYF. CDR3 in DNA: TGTGCCAGCAGAGCGGGACAGAATCGAGAGACCCAGTACTTC.